The 25 T cell receptor beta chains reported below all come from one sample, sequenced in a study of Graves' ophthalmopathy and Graves' hyperthyroidism. Amplification of the TCR beta CDR3 regions used RNA transcripts (as template). The library came from an HTBI-primed first-round RT-PCR and a second-round multiplex PCR. TCRdb reprocessed the multiplex PCR reads with MiXCR, giving one entry per CDR3 protein. The repertoire holds over a million distinct CDR3 sequences, roughly 35% seen once, with 11% in the top ten. The sample was peripheral blood or thyroid tissue (not recorded which). The receptors were gathered from an adult man with Graves' hyperthyroidism.

This clonotype was counted at least ten times. V usage is TRBV7-9 and J usage is TRBJ1-1; tentative D call: TRBD1 (5 bases). The germline V gene encodes CDR1 SEHNR and CDR2 FQNEAQ (reference sequence). The ends were cut back, 2 bases at V and 2 bases at J, with 15 bases in the middle. This CDR3 contains 16 residues. CDR3 DNA: TGTGCCAGCAGCTTACAGGGCAGGGCTAAAAACACTGAAGCTTTCTTT. Translating gives CASSLQGRAKNTEAFF.

This clonotype has more than one count but fewer than ten. The chain is built from TRBV5-6 and TRBJ2-7; D assignment may be TRBD1 or TRBD2 (5 bases each). Germline V gene sequence: CDR1 SGHDT, CDR2 YYEEEE. CDR3 length equals 14 residues. Trimming took 3 bases from V and 1 from J, leaving 11 bases between them. CDR3 in amino acids: CASSYGTDSYEQYF. CDR3 sequence (DNA): TGTGCCAGCAGCTACGGGACCGATTCCTACGAGCAGTACTTC.

This clonotype was found many times. The V call is TRBV19, the J call TRBJ1-5; 7 bases align to TRBD1. This CDR3 comprises 15 residues. J gave up 5 bases and V 1 base, and 5 bases lay outside the gene matches. Germline assignment: CDR1 LNHDA and CDR2 SQIVND (reference sequence). CDR3 sequence reads: CASSIGQGEDQPQHF. The CDR3, as DNA: TGTGCCAGTAGTATAGGACAGGGCGAGGATCAGCCCCAGCATTTT.

In the case of this clonotype: A single base separates this from a much larger clone, so it may be a read error. This chain links TRBV2 with TRBJ2-2; TRBD2 is a possible D gene (6 bases). The CDR3 runs to 16 residues. Germline values: CDR1 SNHLY, CDR2 FYNNEI. The CDR3 sequence: CASREGDFLNTGELLF. CDR3 nucleotides: TGTGCCAGCCGGGAAGGGGACTTCCTAAACACCGGGGAGCTGCTTTTT.

The chain uses TRBV7-8 and TRBJ2-3; 7 bases map to TRBD1. The CDR3 has 16 amino acids. V shed 4 bases and J 2 bases; nucleotides not matched to a gene: 9. Germline V gives CDR1 SGHVS, CDR2 FQNEAQ. CDR3 in amino acids: CASSSLRDRNTDTQYF. CDR3 nucleotides: TGTGCCAGCAGCTCACTCCGGGACAGAAACACAGATACGCAGTATTTT. The complete variable domain, with remaining parts taken from reference TRBV7-8 and TRBJ2-3, reads GAGVSQSPRYKVAKRGQDVALRCDPISGHVSLFWYQQALGQGPEFLTYFQNEAQLDKSGLPSDRFFAERPEGSVSTLKIQRTQQEDSAVYLCASSSLRDRNTDTQYFGPGTRLTVL.

The chain carries TRBV6-1 and TRBJ2-7; D is perhaps TRBD1 (6 bases). The ends were cut back, 6 bases at V and 2 bases at J, with 23 bases in the middle. CDR3 length: 17 amino acids. The germline V gene has CDR1 MNHNS and CDR2 SASEGT. CDR3 region: CASSFMGNRAATYEQYF. The CDR3 DNA follows: TGTGCCAGCAGCTTCATGGGGAACAGGGCTGCGACCTACGAGCAGTACTTC.

This clonotype appeared many times. The CDR3 nucleotides read TGCGCCAGCAGCTTGCAGGACAATGAGCAGTTCTTC. Its protein is CASSLQDNEQFF. The chain recombines TRBV5-1 with TRBJ2-1, with no clear D. The CDR3 consists of 12 residues. Germline loops: CDR1 SGHRS, CDR2 YFSETQ. The V and J ends lost 1 base and 5 bases respectively, with 4 bases between them.

This clonotype was detected a few times. This chain uses TRBV6-5 with TRBJ2-7; D might be TRBD2 (5 bases). This CDR3 contains 15 residues. V lost 5 bases and J 4 bases, leaving 18 bases between the germline ends. From germline, CDR1 is MNHEY and CDR2 SVGAGI. The CDR3 nucleotides read TGTGCCAGCAGTACCTTCGGGCAGAGGGAATACGAGCAGTACTTC. Amino acid sequence: CASSTFGQREYEQYF.

This clonotype was detected ten times or more. The V gene is TRBV20-1, the J gene TRBJ2-7; the match to TRBD2 covers 7 bases. The CDR3 is 14 residues long. Germline V lookup: CDR1 DFQATT, CDR2 SNEGSKA (reference sequence). Losses at the gene ends were 3 bases for V and 2 bases for J; bases not matched to a gene: 7. The CDR3 spells CSASAPSGTYEQYF. DNA of the CDR3: TGCAGTGCTAGTGCGCCTAGCGGAACCTACGAGCAGTACTTC.

About this clonotype: A much larger clone is a single base away; this may be a read error. This chain connects TRBV29-1 to TRBJ1-3, with a weak D call TRBD1 (5 bases). The CDR3 is 15 residues long. Germline-derived CDR1 and CDR2 are SQVTM and ANQGSEA. DNA for the CDR3: TGCAGCGTCGCCCTACAGGCGATCTCTGGAAACGCCATATATTTT. Translation: CSVALQAISGNAIYF.

The rearrangement uses TRBV20-1 and TRBJ1-1; D may be TRBD1 (5 bases). V dropped 6 bases and J dropped 4 bases, with 9 bases sitting between them. Germline V gives CDR1 DFQATT, CDR2 SNEGSKA (reference sequence). CDR3 length: 11 residues. The CDR3 spells CSANGGTEAFF. The CDR3 nucleotides are TGCAGTGCGAACGGGGGCACTGAAGCTTTCTTT.

The table lists this clonotype with many counts. The V gene is TRBV6-5, the J gene TRBJ1-5, with D possibly TRBD1 on 6 matching bases. Germline-derived CDR1 and CDR2 are MNHEY and SVGAGI. Trimming pared 8 bases from V and 6 bases from J, leaving 14 bases between. The CDR3 contains 13 residues. The CDR3 DNA is TGTGCCAGCTCGGGGGGCGCGGGTCAGCCCCAGCATTTT. Translated, it gives CASSGGAGQPQHF.

The chain couples TRBV11-2 to TRBJ2-7, with TRBD1 identical over 8 bases. Germline V CDR1 and CDR2: SGHAT, FQNNGV. CDR3 length equals 15 residues. Trimming at V came to 5 bases and at J to 3 bases, leaving 9 bases not matched to a gene. This chain's CDR3 is CASSTPDRAVYEQYF. CDR3 bases: TGTGCCAGCAGCACACCGGACAGGGCTGTCTACGAGCAGTACTTC.

The chain recombines TRBV7-9 with TRBJ2-7, with D hard to call. In germline, CDR1 is SEHNR, CDR2 FQNEAQ (reference sequence). The CDR3 consists of 16 residues. Trimming removed 5 bases at V and 0 bases at J, with 17 bases between. For the CDR3, the DNA is TGTGCCAGCAGCCATGAGTATGAGCGCATCTCCTACGAGCAGTACTTC. This gives the protein CASSHEYERISYEQYF.

This clonotype was seen repeatedly, ten times or more. This sequence joins TRBV19 and TRBJ1-5; 7 bases fit TRBD1. CDR3 length: 13 residues. The germline V gene has CDR1 LNHDA and CDR2 SQIVND (reference sequence). V lost 8 bases and J lost 5; bases outside the gene matches: 6. CDR3 coding DNA: TGTGCCAGTGGAACAGGGGTCGATCAGCCCCAGCATTTT. It codes for CASGTGVDQPQHF.

This clonotype came up many times. The genes are TRBV20-1 and TRBJ2-6; TRBD1 or TRBD2 may be the D gene (5 bases each). V lost 2 bases and J lost 0, with 8 bases in between. This CDR3 spans 15 amino acids. Germline V lookup: CDR1 DFQATT, CDR2 SNEGSKA (reference sequence). CDR3 protein: CSARLGTSGANVLTF. CDR3 sequence (DNA): TGCAGTGCTAGATTGGGGACCTCTGGGGCCAACGTCCTGACTTTC.

This clonotype was counted many times. The V call is TRBV7-8, the J call TRBJ2-7; D gene uncertain. CDR1 and CDR2 from the germline V gene are SGHVS and FQNEAQ. Trimming cost V 1 base and J 2 bases, with 9 bases left between them. This CDR3 region has 14 residues. The CDR3 loop reads CASSLGSATYEQYF. CDR3 nucleotide sequence: TGTGCCAGCAGCTTAGGCAGTGCTACCTACGAGCAGTACTTC.

CDR3 loop: CASSLIGSGSNEQYF. The CDR3 nucleotides are TGTGCCAGCAGCTTAATCGGTAGCGGGAGTAACGAGCAGTACTTC. The chain has TRBV7-2 and TRBJ2-7, with 9 bases matching TRBD2. The V segment lost 2 bases and the J segment 5 bases; nucleotides outside the gene matches: 7. Germline V CDR1 and CDR2: SGHTA, FQGNSA. The length of the CDR3 is 15 residues.

This clonotype occurred many times. This CDR3 reads CASSIDLNRGTAFF. As DNA, the CDR3 is TGTGCCAGTAGTATAGATCTGAACAGGGGTACAGCTTTCTTT. The chain carries TRBV19 and TRBJ1-1; 7 nucleotides line up with TRBD1. The germline CDR1 and CDR2 sequences are LNHDA and SQIVND (reference sequence). CDR3 length: 14 amino acids. The J segment lost 10 bases and the V segment lost 0 bases, leaving 8 bases of the junction unmatched.

This clonotype was observed a handful of times. This chain uses TRBV9 with TRBJ2-5; TRBD2 is a possible D gene (5 bases). CDR1 and CDR2 (germline): SGDLS, YYNGEE. This CDR3 spans 15 amino acids. V lost 3 bases, J lost 5 bases, and 17 bases lay in between. The CDR3 sequence is CASSARVGRGETQYF. The CDR3 bases are TGTGCCAGCAGCGCCCGAGTGGGGAGAGGGGAGACCCAGTACTTC.

This clonotype came up many times. The chain links TRBV10-3 to TRBJ2-6, with a weak D call TRBD1 (6 bases). CDR1 is ENHRY, CDR2 SYGVKD, per germline. Trimming left V 4 bases short and J 0 bases short, with 10 bases between. There are 16 residues in the CDR3. The CDR3 sequence: CAISATGTSGANVLTF. The CDR3 coding sequence is TGTGCCATCAGTGCCACAGGGACCTCTGGGGCCAACGTCCTGACTTTC.

In its sample, this clonotype was seen a few times. This sequence joins TRBV6-5 and TRBJ2-6; no reliable D call. Trimming cost V 0 bases and J 3 bases, with 6 bases left between them. Germline CDR1 MNHEY, CDR2 SVGAGI. The CDR3 extends over 15 amino acids. The CDR3 is CASSYSIIGANVLTF. The CDR3 region has the DNA TGTGCCAGCAGTTACTCGATTATTGGGGCCAACGTCCTGACTTTC.

In its sample, this clonotype was seen once. This chain joins TRBV4-1 and TRBJ2-2; 8 nucleotides align to TRBD2. This CDR3 region has 16 residues. V was clipped by 3 bases and J by 1 base; unmatched bases: 4. CDR1 is MGHRA, CDR2 YSYEKL, per germline. CDR3 sequence reads: CASSHYSGVNTGELFF. The CDR3 DNA follows: TGCGCCAGCAGCCACTATAGCGGGGTGAACACCGGGGAGCTGTTTTTT.

The V gene is TRBV11-2, the J gene TRBJ2-7; tentative D call: TRBD1 (6 bases). Germline values: CDR1 SGHAT, CDR2 FQNNGV. The CDR3 is 16 residues long. The V gene lost 6 bases and the J gene lost 2 bases, with 20 bases spanning the gap. The CDR3 is CASREPGHDVTYEQYF. The DNA of the CDR3 is TGTGCCAGCAGGGAACCGGGACACGACGTAACCTACGAGCAGTACTTC.

The table lists this clonotype with many counts. The V and J genes are TRBV12-3 or TRBV12-4 and TRBJ1-5; D perhaps matches TRBD1 (5 bases). The CDR3 sequence is 14 residues long. Trimming shortened V by 6 bases and J by 2 bases, and 11 bases separated the two germline ends. The CDR3 is CASRGLQGNQPQHF. The CDR3 DNA follows: TGTGCCAGCAGGGGACTGCAGGGCAATCAGCCCCAGCATTTT.